A selection of T cell receptor beta chains follows, all from one sample in a study of blood T cell repertoires in COVID-19. This table comes from immunoSEQ multiplex PCR, and its TCRdb copy is limited to in-frame clones, with some not included. The sample lists about 69,000 clones, approximately 83% seen once, with more than 15% in the top ten. Sequencing was carried out using peripheral blood. The receptors derive from a middle-aged man with COVID-19, enrolled during active disease. CDR3s include the opening cysteine and the closing phenylalanine or tryptophan. D genes are given only for firm matches. Rows may omit the clone size; those that give it use once, few, many or a size class.

TRBJ2-3 | few | TRBV5-1 | TRBD1 | CASSQGQGPDTQYF | TGCGCCAGCAGCCAAGGACAGGGGCCAGATACGCAGTATTTT
TRBJ1-1 | NA | TRBV11-2 | NA | CASSLSEDTEAFF | TGTGCCAGCAGCTTGTCGGAGGACACTGAAGCTTTCTTT
TRBJ1-5 | NA | TRBV7-3 | NA | CASSRRSSGENNQPQHF | TGTGCCAGCAGCCGGCGATCGAGCGGAGAGAACAATCAGCCCCAGCATTTT
TRBJ2-1 | NA | TRBV2 | NA | CASSPTSSKARGQFF | TGTGCCAGCTCTCCCACTAGCTCCAAGGCACGGGGGCAGTTCTTC
TRBJ2-5 | NA | TRBV24-1 | TRBD2 | CATSDAQLAGGQETQYF | TGTGCCACCAGTGACGCACAACTAGCGGGGGGGCAAGAGACCCAGTACTTC
TRBJ1-6 | NA | TRBV19 | TRBD1 | CASSIGPGQGSSYNSPLHF | TGTGCCAGTAGTATAGGCCCTGGACAGGGCAGCTCCTATAATTCACCCCTCCACTTT
TRBJ2-3 | NA | TRBV3-1/TRBV3-2 | NA | CASSQVGRTQYF | TGTGCCAGCAGCCAAGTGGGCAGAACGCAGTATTTT
TRBJ2-1 | NA | TRBV6-5 | TRBD2 | CASNTGLAGNEQFF | TGTGCCAGCAATACGGGACTAGCGGGCAATGAGCAGTTCTTC
TRBJ2-2 | NA | TRBV6-5 | NA | CASKGSGELFF | TGTGCCAGCAAGGGGTCCGGGGAGCTGTTTTTT
TRBJ2-2 | NA | TRBV30 | NA | CAWSRGTGELFF | TGTGCCTGGTCAAGGGGCACCGGGGAGCTGTTTTTT
TRBJ2-2 | NA | TRBV5-1 | TRBD1 | CASRASDRAWAGELFF | TGCGCCAGCAGGGCATCGGACAGGGCTTGGGCCGGGGAGCTGTTTTTT
TRBJ2-7 | NA | TRBV4-2 | TRBD2 | CASSQDSGGASYEQYF | TGTGCCAGCAGCCAAGATAGCGGGGGGGCTTCCTACGAGCAGTACTTC
TRBJ1-1 | NA | TRBV19 | NA | CASSRGGWGTEAFF | TGTGCCAGTAGTCGGGGGGGCTGGGGCACTGAAGCTTTCTTT
TRBJ2-7 | NA | TRBV19 | NA | CASSINSYYEQYF | TGTGCCAGTAGTATTAACAGTTACTACGAGCAGTACTTC
TRBJ1-2 | NA | TRBV21-1 | NA | CASSQASTGANYGYTF | TGTGCCAGCAGCCAAGCCTCGACGGGAGCTAACTATGGCTACACCTTC
TRBJ2-1 | NA | TRBV5-1 | NA | CASSLGAFFYNEQFF | TGCGCCAGCAGCTTAGGGGCATTTTTCTACAATGAGCAGTTCTTC
TRBJ2-6 | NA | TRBV7-3 | NA | CASSFFGANVLTF | TGTGCCAGCAGCTTCTTTGGGGCCAACGTCCTGACTTTC
TRBJ2-3 | NA | TRBV11-2 | TRBD2 | CASSPGTSGSTDTQYF | TGTGCCAGCAGCCCCGGGACTAGCGGGTCCACAGATACGCAGTATTTT
TRBJ2-5 | NA | TRBV29-1 | TRBD1 | CSVGLVDRDTFGTQYF | TGCAGCGTTGGGTTGGTGGACAGGGACACTTTCGGGACCCAGTACTTC
TRBJ1-1 | NA | TRBV6-5 | TRBD1 | CASSNRGRGTEAFF | TGTGCCAGCAGTAACAGGGGGCGGGGCACTGAAGCTTTCTTT
TRBJ2-3 | NA | TRBV19 | NA | CASSIKLNTDTQYF | TGTGCCAGTAGTATCAAACTGAACACAGATACGCAGTATTTT
TRBJ2-7 | NA | TRBV28 | NA | CASSNLEGRSSYEQYF | TGTGCCAGCAGCAACCTAGAGGGAAGGAGCTCCTACGAGCAGTACTTC
TRBJ1-2 | NA | TRBV3-1/TRBV3-2 | NA | CASSQEADSYGYTF | TGTGCCAGCAGCCAAGAGGCGGACAGCTATGGCTACACCTTC
TRBJ1-6 | NA | TRBV12-5 | NA | CASGLEQGSPLHF | TGTGCTAGTGGTCTGGAACAGGGATCACCCCTCCACTTT
TRBJ2-1 | NA | TRBV24-1 | TRBD2 | CATAGRRTSFNEQFF | TGTGCCACCGCGGGAAGACGGACTAGTTTCAATGAGCAGTTCTTC
TRBJ1-2 | once | TRBV6-5 | TRBD1 | CASSSPGTGLGYTF | TGTGCCAGCAGTTCACCCGGGACAGGGCTTGGCTACACCTTC
TRBJ1-5 | NA | TRBV15 | TRBD1 | CATSRRPGQGLNQPQHF | TGTGCCACCAGCAGAAGACCGGGACAGGGGTTGAATCAGCCCCAGCATTTT
TRBJ2-1 | NA | TRBV7-2 | NA | CASSPRAGSGEQFF | TGTGCCAGCAGCCCCCGGGCGGGGTCCGGTGAGCAGTTCTTC
TRBJ1-1 | NA | TRBV18 | NA | CASSHRSTEAFF | TGTGCCAGCTCCCACAGGTCCACTGAAGCTTTCTTT
TRBJ2-7 | few | TRBV3-1/TRBV3-2 | TRBD2 | CASSPGTRGYEQYF | TGTGCCAGCAGCCCCGGGACTAGGGGTTACGAGCAGTACTTC
TRBJ1-5 | once | TRBV30 | TRBD1 | CAWSGNRGGLGSNQPQHF | TGTGCCTGGAGTGGGAACAGGGGAGGCCTTGGGAGCAATCAGCCCCAGCATTTT
TRBJ2-2 | once | TRBV11-2 | TRBD2 | CASSLVAGGNTGELFF | TGTGCCAGCAGTCTAGTAGCGGGGGGGAACACCGGGGAGCTGTTTTTT
TRBJ1-3 | NA | TRBV5-4 | NA | CATLRGGRTIYF | TGTGCCACCCTTAGGGGGGGCAGGACCATATATTTT
TRBJ1-2 | once | TRBV6-5 | NA | CASRQGNYGYTF | TGTGCCAGCAGACAGGGAAACTATGGCTACACCTTC
TRBJ1-1 | NA | TRBV29-1 | NA | CSVGPRQRNTEAFF | TGCAGCGTTGGCCCACGACAGAGAAACACTGAAGCTTTCTTT
TRBJ1-1 | NA | TRBV10-3 | NA | CAISVRQNTEAFF | TGTGCCATCAGTGTACGACAGAACACTGAAGCTTTCTTT
TRBJ2-7 | NA | TRBV18 | TRBD1 | CASSPEQGGSGEQYF | TGTGCCAGCTCACCAGAACAGGGGGGCTCTGGGGAGCAGTACTTC